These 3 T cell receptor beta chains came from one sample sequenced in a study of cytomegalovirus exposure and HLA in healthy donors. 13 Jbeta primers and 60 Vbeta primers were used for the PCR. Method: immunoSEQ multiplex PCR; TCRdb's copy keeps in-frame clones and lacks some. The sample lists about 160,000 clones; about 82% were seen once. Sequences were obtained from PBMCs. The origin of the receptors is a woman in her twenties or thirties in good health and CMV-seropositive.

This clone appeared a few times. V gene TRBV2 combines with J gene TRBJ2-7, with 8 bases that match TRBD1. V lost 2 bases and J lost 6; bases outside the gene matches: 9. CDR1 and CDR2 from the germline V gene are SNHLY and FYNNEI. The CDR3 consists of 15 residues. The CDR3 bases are TGTGCCAGCAGTGAAACCTCGGACAGGGCTAGCGAGCAGTACTTC. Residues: CASSETSDRASEQYF. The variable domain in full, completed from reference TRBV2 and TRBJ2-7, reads EPEVTQTPSHQVTQMGQEVILRCVPISNHLYFYWYRQILGQKVEFLVSFYNNEISEKSEIFDDQFSVERPDGSNFTLKIRSTKLEDSAMYFCASSETSDRASEQYFGPGTRLTVT.

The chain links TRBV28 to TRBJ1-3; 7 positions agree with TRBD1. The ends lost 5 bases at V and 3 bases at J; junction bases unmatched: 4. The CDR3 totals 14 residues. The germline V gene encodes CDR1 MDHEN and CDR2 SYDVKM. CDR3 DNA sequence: TGTGCCAGCAGTCTTGACAGGGTTGGAAACACCATATATTTT. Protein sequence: CASSLDRVGNTIYF. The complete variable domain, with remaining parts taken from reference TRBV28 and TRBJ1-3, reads DVKVTQSSRYLVKRTGEKVFLECVQDMDHENMFWYRQDPGLGLRLIYFSYDVKMKEKGDIPEGYSVSREKKERFSLILESASTNQTSMYLCASSLDRVGNTIYFGEGSWLTVV.

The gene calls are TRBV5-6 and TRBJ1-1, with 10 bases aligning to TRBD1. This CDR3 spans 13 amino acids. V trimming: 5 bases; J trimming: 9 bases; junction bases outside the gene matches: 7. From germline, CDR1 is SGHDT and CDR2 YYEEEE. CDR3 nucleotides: TGTGCCAGCAGTTATCCGGGACAGGGGAAAGCTTTCTTT. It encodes CASSYPGQGKAFF.